The 20 T cell receptor beta chains below come from one sample, sequenced in a study of blood T cells in healthy people across ages. The authors ran a second PCR of roughly 6 to 12 cycles using a sample-barcoded 5' primer and a J-beta primer mix. TCRdb ran MiXCR on the 5' RACE reads and lists one entry per CDR3 protein. The table has roughly 2 million distinct CDR3 sequences, around half seen once. Sequenced material: blood. Every receptor here comes from a woman in her forties in good health.

Concerning this clonotype itself: The junction shows a germline mismatch at one end, possibly a read error. The chain's CDR3 is CASSLVVWVQEAQYF. The CDR3 DNA sequence: TGTGCCAGCAGCTTAGTTGTCTGGGTCCAAGAGGCCCAGTACTTC. The chain uses TRBV7-2 and TRBJ2-5, with no clear D. CDR1 SGHTA and CDR2 FQGNSA come from the germline V gene. This CDR3 comprises 15 residues.

This CDR3 reads CASRQGRIQPQHF. CDR3 coding DNA: TGTGCCAGCAGGCAGGGTCGGATTCAGCCCCAGCATTTT. V gene TRBV6-6 combines with J gene TRBJ1-5; D may be TRBD1 (5 bases). Germline V gene data show CDR1 as MNHNY and CDR2 as SVGAGI (reference sequence). V lost 6 bases to trimming and J lost 6 bases, with 12 bases between them. The CDR3 length is 13 residues.

The chain couples TRBV20-1 to TRBJ2-3; tentative D call: TRBD2 (5 bases). The germline V gene has CDR1 DFQATT and CDR2 SNEGSKA (reference sequence). Trimming pared 7 bases from V and 3 bases from J, leaving 23 bases between. The CDR3 extends over 16 amino acids. The chain's CDR3 is CSVAPAERITTDTQYF. The CDR3 DNA reads TGCAGTGTGGCCCCCGCTGAGCGGATCACAACAGATACGCAGTATTTT.

Many counts were recorded for this clonotype. This chain connects TRBV7-2 to TRBJ2-5, with no clear D. Trimming took off 1 base at V and 11 bases at J, with 8 bases between the two ends. The CDR3 is 11 residues long. Germline CDR1 and CDR2: SGHTA and FQGNSA. This CDR3 is CASSLEREQYF. CDR3 DNA: TGTGCCAGCAGCTTAGAGAGAGAGCAGTACTTC.

This sequence joins TRBV20-1 and TRBJ2-1; TRBD2 matches 13 bases. The CDR3 is 15 amino acids. CDR1 and CDR2 from the germline V gene are DFQATT and SNEGSKA (reference sequence). V shed 3 bases, J shed 4 bases, and the junction held 3 bases outside the gene matches. The CDR3 reads CSASVTSGGYNEQFF. For the CDR3, the DNA is TGCAGTGCTAGCGTGACTAGCGGGGGGTACAATGAGCAGTTCTTC.

In this sample, this clonotype turned up a few times. In nucleotides, the CDR3 is TGCAGTGCTCTCCCCCAGGGGCAGGCCTATAATTCACCCCTCCACTTT. The encoded protein is CSALPQGQAYNSPLHF. The chain carries TRBV20-1 and TRBJ1-6; TRBD1 is a possible D gene (6 bases). The germline gives CDR1 DFQATT, CDR2 SNEGSKA (reference sequence). The CDR3 loop spans 16 amino acids. Trimming removed 5 bases from V and 2 bases from J, with 16 bases in between.

This clonotype was seen only a few times. This rearrangement joins TRBV15 to TRBJ2-3; 12 bases align to TRBD2. CDR1 is LNHNV and CDR2 is YYDKDF in the germline V gene (reference sequence). This CDR3 is 16 amino acids long. Losses at the gene ends were 5 bases for V and 2 bases for J; bases not matched to a gene: 5. CDR3 nucleotide sequence: TGTGCCACCAGCGGTGGACTAGCGGGGACCACAGATACGCAGTATTTT. Encoded protein: CATSGGLAGTTDTQYF.

The chain links TRBV6-2 or TRBV6-3 to TRBJ1-5; no clear D gene. This CDR3 contains 14 residues. Germline V gene lookup returns CDR1 MNHEY and CDR2 SVGEGT. Trimming removed 2 bases from V and 4 bases from J, with 9 bases in between. CDR3 loop: CASSYMSVNQPQHF. The CDR3 DNA sequence: TGTGCCAGCAGTTACATGTCAGTAAATCAGCCCCAGCATTTT.

This clonotype was detected a few times. This chain links TRBV7-8 with TRBJ2-3, with D hard to call. This CDR3 contains 14 residues. Germline lookup yields CDR1 SGHVS and CDR2 FQNEAQ. V dropped 3 bases and J dropped 4 bases, with 11 bases sitting between them. The CDR3 bases are TGTGCCAGCAGCTTTTTAAGAACTGCAGATACGCAGTATTTT. This translates into CASSFLRTADTQYF.

This clonotype was recorded a few times. J is TRBJ1-5 and V is TRBV27; no firm D call. V lost 0 bases and J lost 3, with 9 bases in between. The CDR3 length is 15 residues. Germline CDR1 is MNHEY and CDR2 is SMNVEV (reference sequence). The CDR3 nucleotides are TGTGCCAGCAGTTTATCGAACGGACTCAATCAGCCCCAGCATTTT. Translation gives CASSLSNGLNQPQHF.

This chain joins TRBV3-1 and TRBJ2-3, with D uncertain. V gave up 1 base and J gave up 2 bases, with 10 bases separating them. CDR1 LGHDT and CDR2 YNNKEL come from the germline V gene (reference sequence). This CDR3 has 15 amino acids. The CDR3: CASSQVGLTTDTQYF. DNA for the CDR3: TGTGCCAGCAGCCAAGTAGGCCTTACCACAGATACGCAGTATTTT.

In its sample, this clonotype was seen once. The rearrangement uses TRBV10-1 and TRBJ2-3, with 7 nucleotides matching TRBD1. The germline V gene has CDR1 WNHNN and CDR2 SYGVQD (reference sequence). V lost 8 bases and J lost 2; bases outside the gene matches: 10. This CDR3 spans 15 amino acids. This chain's CDR3 is CASPEGQNNTDTQYF. CDR3 DNA: TGCGCCAGCCCCGAGGGACAGAATAACACAGATACGCAGTATTTT.

The chain employs TRBV5-1 and TRBJ2-3; no firm D call. This CDR3 has 14 residues. Trimming took 0 bases from V and 6 from J, leaving 11 bases between them. The germline gives CDR1 SGHRS, CDR2 YFSETQ. For the CDR3, the DNA is TGCGCCAGCAGCTTGGGTCCTCATGGGGATACGCAGTATTTT. This sequence encodes CASSLGPHGDTQYF.

The chain combines TRBV6-1 with TRBJ2-4; 9 bases align to TRBD1. The V gene end was trimmed by 1 base and the J gene end by 7 bases; junction bases not matched to a gene: 5. The CDR3 is 15 amino acids. Germline loops: CDR1 MNHNS, CDR2 SASEGT. Written as DNA, the CDR3 is TGTGCCAGCAGTGAAGGGACAGGGGAGCGGAACATTCAGTACTTC. Its translation is CASSEGTGERNIQYF.

This chain connects TRBV5-6 to TRBJ1-1; D call uncertain. This CDR3 has 13 amino acids. CDR1 and CDR2 from the germline V gene are SGHDT and YYEEEE. The V end was cut by 5 bases, the J end by 5 bases, with 13 bases between. The CDR3 region has the DNA TGTGCCAGCAGTTGGACCACTAGGACTGAAGCTTTCTTT. Its translation is CASSWTTRTEAFF.

This clonotype came up a few times. V usage is TRBV7-2 and J usage is TRBJ1-2, with 7 bases lining up with TRBD1. The V gene end was trimmed by 0 bases and the J gene end by 8 bases; junction bases not matched to a gene: 9. The germline V gene has CDR1 SGHTA and CDR2 FQGNSA. This CDR3 is built from 15 residues. Here the CDR3 DNA reads TGTGCCAGCAGCTTAGCCGGGACAGCTAGTATGGGCTACACCTTC. The encoded protein is CASSLAGTASMGYTF.

This clonotype was picked up a small number of times. The chain has TRBV7-2 and TRBJ2-7; TRBD1 matches 8 bases. In germline, CDR1 is SGHTA, CDR2 FQGNSA. The CDR3 runs 14 residues. J was trimmed by 3 bases and V by 5 bases; bases with no gene match: 6. CDR3 coding DNA: TGTGCCAGCAGCGAGGGACAGGTGTTCTACGAGCAGTACTTC. Encoded protein: CASSEGQVFYEQYF.

The V call is TRBV20-1, the J call TRBJ2-4; 8 nucleotides match TRBD2. With V trimmed by 0 bases and J by 0 bases, 16 bases remained unmatched. Germline lookup yields CDR1 DFQATT and CDR2 SNEGSKA (reference sequence). The CDR3 runs to 20 residues. CDR3 residues: CSARDSAWAGGNLAKNIQYF. The CDR3 DNA sequence: TGCAGTGCTAGAGATAGCGCTTGGGCGGGGGGAAACCTAGCCAAAAACATTCAGTACTTC.

This chain joins TRBV7-3 and TRBJ2-1; 13 bases match TRBD2. Trimming cost V 4 bases and J 8 bases; bases outside gene matches: 11. The germline V gene encodes CDR1 SGHTA and CDR2 FQGTGA. The CDR3 loop spans 17 amino acids. Here the CDR3 reads CASSSLPGLAGSHEQFF. DNA of the CDR3: TGTGCCAGCAGCTCTTTACCGGGACTAGCGGGGTCCCATGAGCAGTTCTTC.

Worth noting for this clonotype: Germline is not matched at one junction end, which may reflect a read error. The J gene is TRBJ2-3, the V gene TRBV4-3; the D call may be TRBD1 or TRBD2 (6 bases each). Germline CDR1 is LGHNA and CDR2 is YSLEER. This CDR3 is built from 16 residues. In nucleotides, the CDR3 is TGCGCCGGCAGCCAAGGGACGGGGGCCCTCACAGATACGCAGTATTTT. Translation: CAGSQGTGALTDTQYF.